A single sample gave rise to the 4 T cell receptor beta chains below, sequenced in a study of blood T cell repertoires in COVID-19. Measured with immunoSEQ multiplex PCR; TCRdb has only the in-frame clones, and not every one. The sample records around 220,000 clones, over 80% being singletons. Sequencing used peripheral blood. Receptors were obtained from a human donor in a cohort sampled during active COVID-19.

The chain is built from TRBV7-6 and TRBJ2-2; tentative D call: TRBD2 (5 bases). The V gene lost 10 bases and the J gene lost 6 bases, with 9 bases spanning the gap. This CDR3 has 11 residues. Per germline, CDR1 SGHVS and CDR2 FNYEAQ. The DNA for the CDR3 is TGTGCCAAACTAGAAGCCGGGGAGCTGTTTTTT. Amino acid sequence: CAKLEAGELFF.

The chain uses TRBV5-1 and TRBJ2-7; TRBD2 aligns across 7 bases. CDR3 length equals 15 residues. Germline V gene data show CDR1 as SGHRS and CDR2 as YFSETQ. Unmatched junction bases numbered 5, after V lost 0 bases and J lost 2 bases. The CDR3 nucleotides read TGCGCCAGCAGCTTGGGGGCGGGACTAACCTACGAGCAGTACTTC. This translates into CASSLGAGLTYEQYF.

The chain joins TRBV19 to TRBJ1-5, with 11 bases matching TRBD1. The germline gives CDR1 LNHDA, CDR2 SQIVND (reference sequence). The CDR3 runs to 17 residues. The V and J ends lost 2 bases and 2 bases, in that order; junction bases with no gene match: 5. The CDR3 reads CASSIRTGGAGNQPQHF. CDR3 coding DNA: TGTGCCAGTAGTATAAGGACAGGGGGCGCGGGCAATCAGCCCCAGCATTTT.

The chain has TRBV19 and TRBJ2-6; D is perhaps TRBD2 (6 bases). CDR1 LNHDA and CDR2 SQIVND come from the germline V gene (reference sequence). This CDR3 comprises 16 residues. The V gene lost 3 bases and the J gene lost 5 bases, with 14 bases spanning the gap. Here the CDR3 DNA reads TGTGCCAGTAGTATTCTCGCGGGGTCGAGGGCCAACGTCCTGACTTTC. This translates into CASSILAGSRANVLTF. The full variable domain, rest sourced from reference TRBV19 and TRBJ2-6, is DGGITQSPKYLFRKEGQNVTLSCEQNLNHDAMYWYRQDPGQGLRLIYYSQIVNDFQKGDIAEGYSVSREKKESFPLTVTSAQKNPTAFYLCASSILAGSRANVLTFGAGSRLTVL.